One T cell receptor (beta chain) is described in this entry. The PCR was carried out with 60 Vbeta primers and 13 Jbeta primers. Original methodology: Roughly 11 million of the 80 million or so unique TCR beta chains counted in a later analysis were shared. The data were produced by immunoSEQ multiplex PCR, yet TCRdb's version contains in-frame clones alone and is incomplete. The D gene and trimming were derived from the DNA, and the V and J assignments and clone size from that table. The repertoire consists of over 130,000 clones, with about 84% occurring once and the leading ten covering less than 7.5%. The record originates from a study of cytomegalovirus exposure and HLA in healthy donors. Whole-study context: An early data release held some 85 million unique TCRs from HLA-typed donors.

The source of this sequence is a middle-aged woman in good health and CMV-seropositive. Sequenced input: PBMCs.

DNA of the CDR3: TGCGCCAGCAGCTTGGGGCCGTATGGCTACACCTTC. Amino acid sequence: CASSLGPYGYTF. The genes are TRBV5-1 and TRBJ1-2; D gene unclear. Germline-derived CDR1 and CDR2 are SGHRS and YFSETQ. V was trimmed by 0 bases and J by 5 bases, leaving 5 bases between them. CDR3 size: 12 residues.